The clone carrying this T cell receptor beta chain was recorded at least ten times. Its antigen is not known. Trimming left V 4 bases short and J 4 bases short, with 12 bases between. CDR3 length: 14 amino acids. CDR1 is SNHLY and CDR2 is FYNNEI in the germline V gene. TCRdb independently ran MiXCR on the 5' RACE reads; one entry per CDR3 protein. The sample carries over 55,000 distinct CDR3 sequences, over 7.5% recorded once. The data derive from a study of T-cell memory formation after mild COVID-19. Study at large: TCR clusters mostly belonged to single donors. Study findings and constraints: Researchers found some responding clones in pre-infection memory, a sign that cross-reactive memory joined.

The receptor was isolated from a man between 18 and 35 years old who had mild COVID-19 (a few samples of this study predate the infection). Cell type and time point are not known. Sequencing was done on a sample of PBMCs or a T cell subset sorted from them (not recorded which). The chain employs TRBV2 and TRBJ2-3, with D maybe TRBD1 (5 bases). The CDR3 is CASSVMGPADTQYF. CDR3 in DNA: TGTGCCAGCAGTGTTATGGGGCCGGCAGATACGCAGTATTTT.